Presented here are 27 T cell receptor beta chains from one specimen sequenced in a study of blood T cell repertoires in COVID-19. TCRdb keeps only in-frame clones here, not all; method: immunoSEQ multiplex PCR. The sample holds around 270,000 clones; 75% to 95% are singletons and the top ten take around 2.5%. Material: peripheral blood. The receptor set was obtained from a person aged 18-30 years with COVID-19, enrolled during active disease.

V is TRBV13 and J is TRBJ2-1, with 13 bases aligning to TRBD2. V lost 3 bases, J lost 10 bases, and 6 bases stayed unmatched. The germline CDR1 and CDR2 sequences are PRHDT and FYEKMQ (reference sequence). The CDR3 contains 15 residues. The CDR3 reads CASSFSGTSGMEQFF. CDR3 in DNA: TGTGCCAGCAGCTTCTCCGGGACTAGCGGGATGGAGCAGTTCTTC.

In its sample, this clone was seen once. This chain connects TRBV6-5 to TRBJ2-1, with 9 bases matching TRBD2. V was clipped by 7 bases and J by 8 bases; unmatched bases: 12. CDR1 and CDR2 from the germline V gene are MNHEY and SVGAGI. The CDR3 is made up of 15 amino acids. CDR3 amino acids: CASTYEAGGPYEQFF. The CDR3 DNA sequence: TGTGCCAGCACCTACGAGGCGGGAGGGCCCTATGAGCAGTTCTTC.

The CDR3 region has the DNA TGTGCCAGCAGCTTTGGGACAGGGGGCGGTTACGAGCAGTACTTC. Its translation is CASSFGTGGGYEQYF. This rearrangement joins TRBV7-8 to TRBJ2-7, with 12 positions matching TRBD1. V was pared by 3 bases and J by 4 bases, with 4 bases of the junction left unmatched. The CDR3 extends over 15 amino acids. The germline V gene encodes CDR1 SGHVS and CDR2 FQNEAQ.

The chain joins TRBV5-1 to TRBJ2-2; D remains unclear. Germline CDR1 is SGHRS and CDR2 is YFSETQ. V shed 2 bases and J shed 8 bases, with 16 bases lying between them. The CDR3 sequence is 15 residues long. DNA of the CDR3: TGCGCCAGCAGCTTTCAGGCCACTCTACAAGGGGAGCTGTTTTTT. Its translation: CASSFQATLQGELFF.

V is TRBV12-3 or TRBV12-4 and J is TRBJ1-2; D remains ambiguous. The CDR3 is 13 amino acids. Trimming removed 1 base from V and 4 bases from J, with 7 bases in between. The CDR3 bases are TGTGCCAGCAGTTTAGGTCAGTCCTATGGCTACACCTTC. Translated: CASSLGQSYGYTF.

This sequence joins TRBV4-1 and TRBJ2-7, with a possible D match to TRBD1 (5 bases). Germline assignment: CDR1 MGHRA and CDR2 YSYEKL. The V end was cut by 4 bases, the J end by 13 bases, with 20 bases between. This CDR3 contains 13 residues. The CDR3 DNA is TGCGCCAGCAGCCCACGGAGTGGGGCCGCGTACTACTTC. Amino acid sequence: CASSPRSGAAYYF.

The gene calls are TRBV7-2 and TRBJ1-6, with 9 bases aligning to TRBD1. The CDR3 is made up of 14 amino acids. V shed 4 bases and J 8 bases; nucleotides not matched to a gene: 3. Germline assignment: CDR1 SGHTA and CDR2 FQGNSA. In DNA form, the CDR3 reads TGTGCCAGCAGCTCTACAGGGGGCTATTCACCCCTCCACTTT. Its translation: CASSSTGGYSPLHF.

V gene TRBV5-1 combines with J gene TRBJ2-1, with 11 bases fitting TRBD2. The CDR3 has 16 amino acids. CDR1 and CDR2 from the germline V gene are SGHRS and YFSETQ. V lost 4 bases to trimming and J lost 1 base; unmatched junction nucleotides: 4. This CDR3 reads CASSRGLAGSYNEQFF. CDR3 in DNA: TGCGCCAGCAGCCGAGGACTAGCGGGTTCCTACAATGAGCAGTTCTTC.

The rearrangement links TRBV7-2 to TRBJ2-6, with D perhaps TRBD1 (7 bases). V was clipped by 5 bases and J by 0 bases, with 14 bases between them. Germline CDR1 is SGHTA and CDR2 is FQGNSA. This CDR3 comprises 17 residues. The CDR3 loop reads CASSGAGQSSGANVLTF. DNA of the CDR3: TGTGCCAGCAGCGGCGCGGGACAGTCCTCTGGGGCCAACGTCCTGACTTTC.

The chain carries TRBV15 and TRBJ1-3, with TRBD1 matching over 9 bases. V dropped 0 bases and J dropped 0; count of bases not matched to a gene: 6. This CDR3 has 18 residues. Germline V CDR1 and CDR2: LNHNV, YYDKDF (reference sequence). The CDR3 sequence: CATSRDRRTGDSGNTIYF. CDR3 sequence (DNA): TGTGCCACCAGCAGAGATCGAAGGACAGGGGACTCTGGAAACACCATATATTTT.

This chain links TRBV7-2 with TRBJ1-4; D not resolved. There are 15 residues in the CDR3. CDR1 is SGHTA, CDR2 FQGNSA, per germline. V lost 3 bases and J lost 2, with 10 bases in between. Here the CDR3 DNA reads TGTGCCAGCAGCTTGGTGGAGGCTACTAATGAAAAACTGTTTTTT. This gives the protein CASSLVEATNEKLFF.

This chain links TRBV5-1 with TRBJ2-7; D is unresolved. This CDR3 region has 13 residues. V lost 2 bases and J lost 2, with 8 bases in between. Germline CDR1 is SGHRS and CDR2 is YFSETQ. The CDR3 coding sequence is TGCGCCAGCAGCTTTACTGAGGCCTACGAGCAGTACTTC. Protein product: CASSFTEAYEQYF.

The chain joins TRBV27 to TRBJ2-3; a possible D gene is TRBD2 (6 bases). The CDR3 consists of 10 residues. V lost 10 bases to trimming and J lost 6 bases, with 8 bases between them. The germline V gene has CDR1 MNHEY and CDR2 SMNVEV (reference sequence). This CDR3 reads CATRGDTQYF. The DNA of the CDR3 is TGTGCCACCCGGGGGGATACGCAGTATTTT.

The chain joins TRBV6-6 to TRBJ2-3, with 9 bases aligning to TRBD2. V trimming: 5 bases; J trimming: 0 bases; junction bases outside the gene matches: 9. Germline loops: CDR1 MNHNY, CDR2 SVGAGI (reference sequence). This CDR3 region has 17 residues. The CDR3 DNA reads as TGTGCCAGCAGTCCCGGGACTAGCTTTAGGAGCACAGATACGCAGTATTTT. Amino acids: CASSPGTSFRSTDTQYF.

The gene calls are TRBV10-3 and TRBJ2-7; TRBD1 matches at 7 bases. CDR1 is ENHRY and CDR2 is SYGVKD in the germline V gene. After removal of 0 bases from V and 6 bases from J, the junction contained 14 bases not matched to a gene. CDR3 length: 17 amino acids. In DNA form, the CDR3 reads TGTGCCATCAGTGAGTCGGGGTACGGGCCGGACAGGAGCGAGCAGTACTTC. This translates into CAISESGYGPDRSEQYF.

The rearrangement joins TRBV3-1 (or the pseudogene TRBV3-2) to TRBJ1-5, with D possibly being TRBD1 (5 bases). Trimming removed 5 bases at V and 0 bases at J, with 14 bases between. The CDR3 runs to 16 residues. Germline loops: CDR1 LGHDT, CDR2 YNNKEL (reference sequence). CDR3 bases: TGTGCCAGCAGCTTACAGGAACCGCCTAGCAATCAGCCCCAGCATTTT. This sequence encodes CASSLQEPPSNQPQHF.

The chain is built from TRBV11-2 and TRBJ2-1; 7 bases match TRBD1. The CDR3 runs to 16 residues. Trimming removed 5 bases from V and 0 bases from J; junction bases left unmatched: 7. The germline CDR1 and CDR2 sequences are SGHAT and FQNNGV. The DNA of the CDR3 is TGTGCCAGCAGCAATCCTCGGGACAGCTCCTACAATGAGCAGTTCTTC. It specifies CASSNPRDSSYNEQFF.

The chain carries TRBV4-3 and TRBJ2-7; maybe TRBD2 (6 bases). V lost 4 bases, J lost 2 bases, and 15 bases lay in between. Looked up from germline, CDR1 is LGHNA and CDR2 is YSLEER. CDR3 length: 15 residues. CDR3 in DNA: TGCGCCAGCAGCCCGAGGACGGGACTGGCCTACGAGCAGTACTTC. It yields the protein CASSPRTGLAYEQYF.

The chain couples TRBV4-3 to TRBJ2-3, with D perhaps matching TRBD1 (5 bases). The CDR3 has 18 amino acids. The ends were cut back, 1 base at V and 1 base at J, with 18 bases in the middle. From germline, CDR1 is LGHNA and CDR2 YSLEER. The CDR3 loop is CASSQGGLAALGTDTQYF. Here the CDR3 DNA reads TGCGCCAGCAGCCAAGGGGGCCTCGCCGCCCTGGGCACAGATACGCAGTATTTT.

The gene calls are TRBV3-1 (or the pseudogene TRBV3-2) and TRBJ2-5; TRBD1 is a possible D gene (7 bases). The V and J ends lost 0 bases and 9 bases respectively, with 14 bases between them. Germline V lookup: CDR1 LGHDT, CDR2 YNNKEL (reference sequence). The CDR3 sequence is 14 residues long. CDR3 sequence: CASSQDATGRSQYF. The CDR3, as DNA: TGTGCCAGCAGCCAAGATGCGACAGGGAGGTCCCAGTACTTC.

The V call is TRBV12-3 or TRBV12-4, the J call TRBJ2-1, with D perhaps TRBD2 (5 bases). The V and J ends lost 6 bases and 8 bases respectively, with 11 bases between them. The CDR3 has 12 residues. CDR3 residues: CASSEAGDEQFF. The CDR3 DNA reads as TGTGCCAGCAGCGAGGCGGGTGATGAGCAGTTCTTC.

The chain combines TRBV28 with TRBJ1-5; D not resolved. CDR3 size: 13 residues. CDR1 and CDR2 from the germline V gene are MDHEN and SYDVKM. Trimming removed 4 bases at V and 4 bases at J, with 8 bases between. The CDR3 loop is CASSSGRNQPQHF. The CDR3 nucleotides read TGTGCCAGCAGTTCCGGGAGGAATCAGCCCCAGCATTTT.

CDR3 sequence reads: CASSEPDFREKLFF. In DNA form, the CDR3 reads TGTGCCAGCAGTGAACCAGACTTTAGGGAAAAACTGTTTTTT. V and J are TRBV2 and TRBJ1-4; no clear D gene. Germline CDR1 and CDR2: SNHLY and FYNNEI. V was trimmed by 2 bases and J by 8 bases, leaving 12 bases between them. This CDR3 is built from 14 residues.

The chain uses TRBV24-1 and TRBJ2-5; 8 positions agree with TRBD2. The germline V gene encodes CDR1 KGHDR and CDR2 SFDVKD. This CDR3 region has 16 residues. Trimming cost V 1 base and J 2 bases; bases outside gene matches: 5. CDR3 nucleotides: TGTGCCACCAGTGATTTAATGACTAGCGCACAAGAGACCCAGTACTTC. This codes for CATSDLMTSAQETQYF.

The rearrangement uses TRBV4-1 and TRBJ2-2; 10 bases line up with TRBD1. This CDR3 region has 16 residues. From germline, CDR1 is MGHRA and CDR2 YSYEKL. The V gene end was trimmed by 0 bases and the J gene end by 7 bases; junction bases not matched to a gene: 5. The CDR3 bases are TGCGCCAGCAGCCAAGATATGACAGGGGGCATCGGGGAGCTGTTTTTT. Translating it yields CASSQDMTGGIGELFF.

The chain links TRBV9 to TRBJ2-1, with 8 nucleotides matching TRBD2. CDR1 SGDLS and CDR2 YYNGEE come from the germline V gene. This CDR3 is built from 16 residues. Trimming cost V 2 bases and J 2 bases; bases outside gene matches: 6. The CDR3 DNA is TGTGCCAGCAGCGTGGGCCCGGGACTAGCCTACAATGAGCAGTTCTTC. It specifies CASSVGPGLAYNEQFF.

This clone appeared a few times. J is TRBJ1-1 and V is TRBV4-1; 7 bases match TRBD1. The CDR3 is 16 residues long. Germline V gives CDR1 MGHRA, CDR2 YSYEKL. The junction had 5 bases not matched to a gene; V was cut back by 0 bases and J by 1 base. CDR3: CASSQEGGGGNTEAFF. The DNA for the CDR3 is TGCGCCAGCAGCCAAGAAGGAGGGGGCGGGAACACTGAAGCTTTCTTT.